A selection of T cell receptor beta chains follows, all from one sample in a study of alternative splicing in chronic myeloid leukemia remission. With the bulk RNA-seq reads reprocessed, TCRdb shows one record per CDR3 protein and no DNA. This sample's table has 20 to 30 distinct CDR3 sequences. The starting material was PBMCs or total blood leukocytes (not recorded which), obtained at diagnosis. Receptor source: an adult with chronic myeloid leukemia. CDR3s include the opening cysteine and the closing phenylalanine or tryptophan.

v_gene	j_gene	CDR3aa
TRBV27	TRBJ1-2	CASMPTGGSGYTF
TRBV9	TRBJ1-1	CASSAGQDTEAFF
TRBV5-1	TRBJ1-3	CASSLGTAGNTIYF
TRBV19	TRBJ2-1	CASSIRVGYNEQFF
TRBV12-3/TRBV12-4	TRBJ2-3	CASRVAGATDTQYF
TRBV27	TRBJ2-7	CASSPSGRGEQYF